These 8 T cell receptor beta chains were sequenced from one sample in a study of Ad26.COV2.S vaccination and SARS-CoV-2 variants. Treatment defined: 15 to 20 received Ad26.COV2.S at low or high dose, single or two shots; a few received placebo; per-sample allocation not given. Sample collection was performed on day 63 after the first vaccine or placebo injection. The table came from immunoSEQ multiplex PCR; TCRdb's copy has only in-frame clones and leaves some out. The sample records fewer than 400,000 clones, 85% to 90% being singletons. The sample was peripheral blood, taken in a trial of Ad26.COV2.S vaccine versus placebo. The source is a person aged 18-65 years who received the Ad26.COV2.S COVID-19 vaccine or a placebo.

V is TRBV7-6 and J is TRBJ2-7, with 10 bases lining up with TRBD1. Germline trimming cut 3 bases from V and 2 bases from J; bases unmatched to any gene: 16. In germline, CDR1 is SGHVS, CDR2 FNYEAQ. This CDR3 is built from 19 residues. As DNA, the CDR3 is TGTGCCAGCAGCTTGACCTCGTGGACAGGGGGATTTAGGGCCTACGAGCAGTACTTC. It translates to CASSLTSWTGGFRAYEQYF.

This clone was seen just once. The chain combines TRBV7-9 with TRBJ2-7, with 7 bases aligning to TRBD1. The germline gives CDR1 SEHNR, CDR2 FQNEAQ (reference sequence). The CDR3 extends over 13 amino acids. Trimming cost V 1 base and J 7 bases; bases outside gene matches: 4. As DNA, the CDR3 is TGTGCCAGCAGCTTAGGGTCACAGGGGGAGCAGTACTTC. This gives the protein CASSLGSQGEQYF.

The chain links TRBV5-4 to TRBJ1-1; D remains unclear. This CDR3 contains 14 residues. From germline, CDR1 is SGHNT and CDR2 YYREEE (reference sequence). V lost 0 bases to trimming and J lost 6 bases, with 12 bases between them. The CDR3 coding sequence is TGTGCCAGCAGCTTGGCGAGACGGAGGGCTGAAGCTTTCTTT. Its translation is CASSLARRRAEAFF.

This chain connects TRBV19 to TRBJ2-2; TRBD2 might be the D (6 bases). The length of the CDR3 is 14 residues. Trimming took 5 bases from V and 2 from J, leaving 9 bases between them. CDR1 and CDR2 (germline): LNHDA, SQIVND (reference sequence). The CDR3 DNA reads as TGTGCCAGTAGTCGTAGCGGTAACACCGGGGAGCTGTTTTTT. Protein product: CASSRSGNTGELFF.

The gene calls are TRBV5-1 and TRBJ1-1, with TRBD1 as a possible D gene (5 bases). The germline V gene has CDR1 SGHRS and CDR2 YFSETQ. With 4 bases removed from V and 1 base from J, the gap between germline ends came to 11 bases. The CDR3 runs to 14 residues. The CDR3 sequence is CASSTGPPNTEAFF. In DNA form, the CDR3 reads TGCGCCAGCAGCACGGGACCCCCGAACACTGAAGCTTTCTTT.

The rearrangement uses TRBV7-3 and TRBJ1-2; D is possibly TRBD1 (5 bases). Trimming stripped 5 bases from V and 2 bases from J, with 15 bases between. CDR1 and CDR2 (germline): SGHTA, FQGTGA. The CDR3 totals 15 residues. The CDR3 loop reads CASSPGHEANYGYTF. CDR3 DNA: TGTGCCAGCAGCCCAGGACACGAGGCCAACTATGGCTACACCTTC.

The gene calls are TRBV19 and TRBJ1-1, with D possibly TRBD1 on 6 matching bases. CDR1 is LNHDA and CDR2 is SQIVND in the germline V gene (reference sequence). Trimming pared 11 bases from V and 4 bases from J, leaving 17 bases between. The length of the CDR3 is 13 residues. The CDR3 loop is CASARGGGTEAFF. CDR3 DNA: TGTGCCTCCGCTAGGGGAGGGGGCACTGAAGCTTTCTTT.

This CDR3 is CASSPGTSITDTQYF. CDR3 DNA: TGTGCCAGCAGTCCCGGGACTAGCATCACAGATACGCAGTATTTT. The chain has TRBV6-2 or TRBV6-3 and TRBJ2-3; 9 positions match TRBD2. The CDR3 contains 15 residues. J lost 2 bases, V lost 5 bases, and 5 bases had no gene match. Germline CDR1 is MNHEY and CDR2 is SVGEGT.